This T cell receptor (beta chain) was sequenced during a study of T cell responses to AZD1222 COVID-19 vaccine. The CDR3 extends over 14 amino acids. V was cut by 5 bases and J by 11 bases, with 22 bases left in between. Germline V gene sequence: CDR1 SGHRS, CDR2 YFSETQ. Generated by immunoSEQ multiplex PCR, the TCRdb table keeps only in-frame clones and is missing some. The sample yields 150,000 to 200,000 clones, approximately 91% seen once. Findings of the study overall: Spike-wide vaccine-associated CD4 TCRs dominated at 160-218 and 743-854. Spike-specific TCR breadth and depth rose after two AZD1222 doses. Clonal diversity may have been underestimated, and the donors were mostly white British, with more females than males.

As concerns this clone: What it binds is not known.

The receptor was derived from an adult in good health. The sample in question was peripheral blood, obtained on day 0 of AZD1222 vaccination. V gene TRBV5-1 combines with J gene TRBJ1-2; D gene uncertain. CDR3 residues: CASSFPGILSEYTF. CDR3 sequence (DNA): TGCGCCAGCAGTTTTCCAGGAATTCTGAGTGAATACACCTTC. Combining the CDR3 with reference TRBV5-1 and TRBJ1-2 gives the whole variable domain KAGVTQTPRYLIKTRGQQVTLSCSPISGHRSVSWYQQTPGQGLQFLFEYFSETQRNKGNFPGRFSGRQFSNSRSEMNVSTLELGDSALYLCASSFPGILSEYTFGSGTRLTVV.